This is a list of T cell receptor beta chains from one sample in a study of CD8 T cells in ankylosing spondylitis. TCRdb ran MiXCR on the 5' RACE reads and lists one entry per CDR3 protein. The sample includes under 250,000 distinct CDR3 sequences, roughly 24% of them seen just once. The specimen was blood, either unsorted or a sorted T cell fraction (not recorded which). The origin of the receptors is a male donor with ankylosing spondylitis or in good health (not recorded which). The CDR3 runs from the conserved cysteine through the conserved F or W. The D gene is left open where the match is weak. The size entry is marked missing in some rows and otherwise reads once, few, many or a size class.

- TRBJ2-2 TRBV7-2 many TGTGCCAGCAGCGCAGGAGCTCGGGAGCTGTTTTTT CASSAGARELFF
TRBD2 TRBJ2-1 TRBV29-1 many TGCAGCGCACTCGGGGTAGCGGGAGGCCAGCAGTTCTTC CSALGVAGGQQFF
- TRBJ2-5 TRBV5-1 - TGCGCCAGCAGCTTTGGAAAAGAGACCCAGTACTTC CASSFGKETQYF
- TRBJ1-1 TRBV29-1 few TGCAGCGTTTTCCGACAGCCCGAGGCTTTCTTT CSVFRQPEAFF
- TRBJ1-1 TRBV18 - TGTGCCAGCTCACTGGGGAGGTCTACTGAAGCTTTCTTT CASSLGRSTEAFF
TRBD1 TRBJ2-1 TRBV9 many TGTGCCAGCAGCATTACCGGGACAGGGAGAAACAATGAGCAGTTCTTC CASSITGTGRNNEQFF
TRBD2 TRBJ2-1 TRBV7-8 once TGTGCCAGCAGCTTCTGGGGGGGAGGGTCCTACAATGAGCAGTTCTTC CASSFWGGGSYNEQFF
TRBD2 TRBJ2-5 TRBV7-9 - TGTGCCAGCACCTGGGGCGGGAGAGAGACCCAGTACTTC CASTWGGRETQYF
- TRBJ1-1 TRBV28 - TGTGCCAGCAGTTTCAACGCCGCCGGGGGAATCACTGAAGCTTTCTTT CASSFNAAGGITEAFF
- TRBJ1-1 TRBV29-1 - TGCAGCGTCCTATTGAAAACAGCGGGAGCTTTCTTT CSVLLKTAGAFF
- TRBJ2-2 TRBV9 - TGTGCCAGCAGCGTGCGGGTGGACACCGGGGAGCTGTTTTTT CASSVRVDTGELFF
TRBD2 TRBJ2-7 TRBV5-1 many TGCGCCAGCAGCTTGGACGGCGGGAGAACAATATACGAGCAGTACTTC CASSLDGGRTIYEQYF
- TRBJ2-1 TRBV20-1 many TGCAGTGCTAGTTACTCCGTCTTAGGCAATGAGCAGTTCTTC CSASYSVLGNEQFF
- TRBJ1-5 TRBV5-5 - TGTGCCAGCAGCTTGGAAGGGTGGGGCAATCAGCCCCAGCATTTT CASSLEGWGNQPQHF
TRBD1 TRBJ2-2 TRBV5-1 many TGCGCCAGCAGCCACCCGGGACAGGGGTCCACCGGGGAGCTGTTTTTT CASSHPGQGSTGELFF
TRBD1 TRBJ1-4 TRBV2 - TGTGCCAGCAAATTGGACAGGGTTCGAACTAATGAAAAACTGTTTTTT CASKLDRVRTNEKLFF